Included here is one T cell receptor beta chain sequence, with context. The V end was cut by 6 bases, the J end by 1 base, with 28 bases between. The CDR3 loop spans 20 amino acids. Looked up from germline, CDR1 is LGHDT and CDR2 is YNNKEL (reference sequence). Assay used: immunoSEQ multiplex PCR; TCRdb lists only in-frame clones, some missing. The top ten hold 6% to 7.5% of the sample, which has tens of thousands of clones, approximately 90% seen once. The data are from a study of blood T cell repertoires in COVID-19. This receptor was obtained from a woman of 80 years or more with acute or convalescent COVID-19. The sample consisted of peripheral blood. The chain carries TRBV3-1 (or the pseudogene TRBV3-2) and TRBJ1-5; possibly TRBD1 for D (6 bases). The CDR3 here is CASSQNIPRGDLTSNQPQHF. The CDR3 DNA follows: TGTGCCAGCAGTCAAAACATCCCCAGGGGCGACTTGACGAGCAATCAGCCCCAGCATTTT.